The 32 T cell receptor beta chains listed next were all sequenced from one sample in a study of T-cell memory formation after mild COVID-19 (dated by TCRdb to the early 2020s). Library prep was done by 5' RACE. The sequencer was an Illumina NovaSeq 6000. The raw public data were reprocessed by TCRdb itself: fastp quality trimming at Q25, MiXCR clonotype calling, in-frame beta chains only. For every CDR3 protein sequence, its rows merge into one entry that carries the most common genes and DNA. The sample table lists under 550,000 distinct CDR3 sequences, 15% to 20% of them with a count of one. The top ten constitute around 12% of the sample. The sequencing input was PBMCs or a T cell subset sorted from them (not recorded which). These receptors were taken from an adult woman who had mild COVID-19 (a few samples of this study predate the infection). The sample titles of this study are shuffled in the database, so cell type and time point are left out; the donor was told from shared clones.

This clonotype was counted a few times. The genes are TRBV7-6 and TRBJ2-7; TRBD1 might be the D (7 bases). CDR3 length equals 14 residues. CDR1 is SGHVS and CDR2 is FNYEAQ in the germline V gene. The V end lost 1 base, the J end lost 5 bases, and 12 bases lay between the germline ends. DNA of the CDR3: TGTGCCAGCAGCTTAGGCAGGGGGGCGAACGAGCAGTACTTC. The encoded protein is CASSLGRGANEQYF.

The chain recombines TRBV7-7 with TRBJ2-3; 7 nucleotides match TRBD1. Germline lookup yields CDR1 SSHAT and CDR2 FNYEAQ (reference sequence). Losses at the gene ends were 5 bases for V and 2 bases for J; bases not matched to a gene: 4. The CDR3 totals 14 residues. The CDR3, as DNA: TGTGCCAGCAGCATAGACAGGGTCACAGATACGCAGTATTTT. Its protein product is CASSIDRVTDTQYF.

For the CDR3, the DNA is TGTGCCTGGAGTGTTCCTTTTCTAGAGACCCAGTACTTC. This gives the protein CAWSVPFLETQYF. The chain recombines TRBV30 with TRBJ2-5; D is unclear. Trimming shortened V by 0 bases and J by 4 bases, and 9 bases separated the two germline ends. The germline V gene has CDR1 GTSNPN and CDR2 SVGIG (reference sequence). The CDR3 runs to 13 residues.

This clonotype showed up many times. The chain is built from TRBV20-1 and TRBJ1-2; D call uncertain. Per the germline V gene, CDR1 is DFQATT and CDR2 is SNEGSKA (reference sequence). This CDR3 spans 14 amino acids. Between the trimmed V and J ends, which lost 1 base and 8 bases, there was a span of 17 bases. The DNA for the CDR3 is TGCAGTGCTAGAGGGTTGGGAGGGATCAGGGGCTACACCTTC. It yields the protein CSARGLGGIRGYTF.

CDR3 protein: CASSAAYSGSLINEQFF. The CDR3 DNA reads TGTGCCAGCAGCGCCGCCTATAGCGGGAGTTTGATCAATGAGCAGTTCTTC. The chain uses TRBV7-9 and TRBJ2-1, with 9 bases fitting TRBD2. CDR1 is SEHNR and CDR2 is FQNEAQ in the germline V gene (reference sequence). The J segment lost 6 bases and the V segment lost 5 bases, leaving 14 bases of the junction unmatched. The CDR3 has 17 residues.

This clonotype was recorded a few times. The chain uses TRBV5-5 and TRBJ2-1, with 8 bases fitting TRBD2. The CDR3 is 15 residues long. CDR1 SGHKS and CDR2 YYEKEE come from the germline V gene (reference sequence). V gave up 2 bases and J gave up 2 bases; unmatched junction bases: 3. The CDR3 loop reads CASSLTSGPYNEQFF. The CDR3 DNA sequence: TGTGCCAGCAGCTTAACTAGCGGACCCTACAATGAGCAGTTCTTC.

J is TRBJ2-5 and V is TRBV24-1; D gene unclear. The V gene lost 4 bases and the J gene lost 5 bases, with 16 bases spanning the gap. Germline loops: CDR1 KGHDR, CDR2 SFDVKD. The CDR3 extends over 15 amino acids. The CDR3 spells CATSDHDTYGETQYF. Here the CDR3 DNA reads TGTGCCACCAGTGACCACGACACCTATGGGGAGACCCAGTACTTC.

This chain connects TRBV6-6 to TRBJ2-1; D may be TRBD2 (6 bases). Germline V CDR1 and CDR2: MNHNY, SVGAGI (reference sequence). CDR3 length equals 14 residues. V was clipped by 5 bases and J by 5 bases, with 13 bases between them. CDR3 sequence (DNA): TGTGCCAGCAGTCCCCACGGGAGCAACAATGAGCAGTTCTTC. It codes for CASSPHGSNNEQFF.

This clonotype was recorded a few times. The chain recombines TRBV11-2 with TRBJ2-1; D call uncertain. The ends were cut back, 0 bases at V and 0 bases at J, with 9 bases in the middle. Germline lookup yields CDR1 SGHAT and CDR2 FQNNGV. The CDR3 covers 16 residues. The CDR3 sequence is CASSLDGPSSYNEQFF. Here the CDR3 DNA reads TGTGCCAGCAGCTTAGACGGTCCATCCTCCTACAATGAGCAGTTCTTC.

This clonotype showed up many times. This rearrangement joins TRBV6-6 to TRBJ2-1; tentatively, D is TRBD2 (5 bases). CDR1 and CDR2 from the germline V gene are MNHNY and SVGAGI (reference sequence). The CDR3 contains 13 residues. V was shortened by 8 bases and J by 0 bases, with 8 bases between the two germline ends. CDR3 amino acids: CASRGSSYNEQFF. In DNA, the CDR3 is TGTGCCAGCCGAGGGAGCTCCTACAATGAGCAGTTCTTC.

This clonotype showed up just a few times. Here the CDR3 DNA reads TGTGCCAGCAGCTTACGACGGTCACAGCACGGAATAGCACCCCTCCACTTT. Its translation is CASSLRRSQHGIAPLHF. V and J are TRBV7-9 and TRBJ1-6; D uncertain. CDR1 and CDR2 from the germline V gene are SEHNR and FQNEAQ (reference sequence). V lost 2 bases, J lost 11 bases, and 22 bases lay in between. This CDR3 has 17 residues.

This clonotype was counted between two and nine times. The chain links TRBV5-1 to TRBJ2-1; TRBD2 matches at 7 bases. Trimming removed 2 bases from V and 3 bases from J; junction bases left unmatched: 2. Germline CDR1 and CDR2: SGHRS and YFSETQ. This CDR3 has 14 amino acids. This chain's CDR3 is CASSFASGYNEQFF. The CDR3 DNA is TGCGCCAGCAGCTTTGCTAGCGGCTACAATGAGCAGTTCTTC. The full variable domain, completed using reference TRBV5-1 and TRBJ2-1, is KAGVTQTPRYLIKTRGQQVTLSCSPISGHRSVSWYQQTPGQGLQFLFEYFSETQRNKGNFPGRFSGRQFSNSRSEMNVSTLELGDSALYLCASSFASGYNEQFFGPGTRLTVL.

The chain couples TRBV5-1 to TRBJ2-7; possible D gene TRBD1, 5 bases. This CDR3 spans 15 amino acids. Germline V gives CDR1 SGHRS, CDR2 YFSETQ. Trimming left V 1 base short and J 3 bases short, with 14 bases between. The DNA for the CDR3 is TGCGCCAGCAGCTTGCAGCAGGGAAGGAACTACGAGCAGTACTTC. Its protein product is CASSLQQGRNYEQYF.

This clonotype was observed a handful of times. The chain recombines TRBV6-5 with TRBJ1-2, with 9 positions matching TRBD1. CDR1 and CDR2 from the germline V gene are MNHEY and SVGAGI. With 4 bases clipped from V and 4 bases from J, the junction kept 4 bases outside the gene matches. The CDR3 totals 14 residues. In DNA, the CDR3 is TGTGCCAGCAGTTCAAGGGACAGGGTCTATGGCTACACCTTC. It is translated as CASSSRDRVYGYTF.

This clonotype showed up just a few times. V and J are TRBV19 and TRBJ1-1, with D possibly being TRBD1 (5 bases). CDR1 and CDR2 from the germline V gene are LNHDA and SQIVND (reference sequence). Trimming took off 7 bases at V and 0 bases at J, with 15 bases between the two ends. This CDR3 region has 15 residues. The CDR3 DNA reads TGTGCCAGTAAGACAGCAACCAGCTTGAACACTGAAGCTTTCTTT. This translates into CASKTATSLNTEAFF. The full variable domain, in which reference TRBV19 and TRBJ1-1 provide the parts outside the CDR3, is DGGITQSPKYLFRKEGQNVTLSCEQNLNHDAMYWYRQDPGQGLRLIYYSQIVNDFQKGDIAEGYSVSREKKESFPLTVTSAQKNPTAFYLCASKTATSLNTEAFFGQGTRLTVV.

This chain connects TRBV5-6 to TRBJ1-1; D may be TRBD1 (5 bases). The ends were cut back, 0 bases at V and 8 bases at J, with 11 bases in the middle. There are 13 residues in the CDR3. The germline gives CDR1 SGHDT, CDR2 YYEEEE. CDR3 DNA sequence: TGTGCCAGCAGCTTGGGACAGTCGAGGGAAGCTTTCTTT. It encodes CASSLGQSREAFF.

There are a few counts of this clonotype. The J gene is TRBJ2-5, the V gene TRBV20-1; 13 bases are a match to TRBD2. With 7 bases clipped from V and 4 bases from J, the junction kept 6 bases outside the gene matches. Germline V gene lookup returns CDR1 DFQATT and CDR2 SNEGSKA (reference sequence). The CDR3 consists of 14 residues. Written as DNA, the CDR3 is TGCAGTGTTCGACTAGCGGGGGGAAGAGAGACCCAGTACTTC. Protein: CSVRLAGGRETQYF.

This clonotype has just a few counts. The rearrangement links TRBV7-6 to TRBJ1-1; D not certain. Per the germline V gene, CDR1 is SGHVS and CDR2 is FNYEAQ. This CDR3 comprises 12 residues. The ends were cut back, 4 bases at V and 6 bases at J, with 9 bases in the middle. CDR3 protein: CASSSLTPEAFF. The DNA of the CDR3 is TGTGCCAGCAGCTCCCTCACCCCTGAAGCTTTCTTT.

This clonotype was seen only a few times. The V gene is TRBV29-1, the J gene TRBJ2-1; no clear D gene. Trimming stripped 4 bases from V and 0 bases from J, with 7 bases between. Germline assignment: CDR1 SQVTM and CDR2 ANQGSEA. CDR3 size: 13 residues. This CDR3 is CSVGESSYNEQFF. In nucleotides, the CDR3 is TGCAGCGTTGGGGAAAGCTCCTACAATGAGCAGTTCTTC.

This chain links TRBV10-3 with TRBJ1-1; 7 nucleotides line up with TRBD1. V lost 4 bases, J lost 3 bases, and 8 bases stayed unmatched. This CDR3 comprises 15 residues. Germline assignment: CDR1 ENHRY and CDR2 SYGVKD. The CDR3 DNA reads TGTGCCATCAGTGCAAGGGGGCTGAGCGACACTGAAGCTTTCTTT. Translation: CAISARGLSDTEAFF.

This clonotype was detected only a few times. The genes are TRBV5-1 and TRBJ1-1, with D possibly matching TRBD1 (5 bases). CDR1 SGHRS and CDR2 YFSETQ come from the germline V gene. The CDR3 has 14 amino acids. The V end was cut by 3 bases, the J end by 6 bases, with 15 bases between. Written as DNA, the CDR3 is TGCGCCAGCAGCTCCATAGGGGTGGGCGCTGAAGCTTTCTTT. This encodes CASSSIGVGAEAFF.

This clonotype was picked up a small number of times. The genes are TRBV5-1 and TRBJ2-7, with TRBD2 as a possible D gene (6 bases). Germline V gene lookup returns CDR1 SGHRS and CDR2 YFSETQ. Trimming took 4 bases from V and 3 from J, leaving 14 bases between them. The CDR3 contains 14 residues. CDR3 in DNA: TGCGCCAGCAGCGAGTGGGAGGCCTTCTACGAGCAGTACTTC. The encoded protein is CASSEWEAFYEQYF.

In DNA, the CDR3 is TGTGCCAGCAGCTTAAGTCCGCAGGGGTTAATCACCGGGGAGCTGTTTTTT. Translating gives CASSLSPQGLITGELFF. The genes are TRBV5-6 and TRBJ2-2, with D possibly TRBD1 on 6 matching bases. V gave up 2 bases and J gave up 4 bases, with 18 bases separating them. Germline loops: CDR1 SGHDT, CDR2 YYEEEE. CDR3 length: 17 amino acids.

The V and J genes are TRBV9 and TRBJ2-3, with 12 positions matching TRBD2. V dropped 4 bases and J dropped 5; count of bases not matched to a gene: 8. The germline CDR1 and CDR2 sequences are SGDLS and YYNGEE. The CDR3 totals 16 residues. This CDR3 is CASSSRGGLAGDTQYF. For the CDR3, the DNA is TGTGCCAGCAGCTCCAGAGGGGGACTAGCGGGAGATACGCAGTATTTT.

J is TRBJ1-3 and V is TRBV7-2; no reliable D call. The germline V gene encodes CDR1 SGHTA and CDR2 FQGNSA. V dropped 1 base and J dropped 4 bases, with 11 bases sitting between them. This CDR3 comprises 15 residues. CDR3 region: CASSLVPQVGNTIYF. The CDR3 nucleotides read TGTGCCAGCAGCTTAGTACCCCAGGTCGGAAACACCATATATTTT. Complete variable domain (other parts from reference TRBV7-2 and TRBJ1-3): GAGVSQSPSNKVTEKGKDVELRCDPISGHTALYWYRQSLGQGLEFLIYFQGNSAPDKSGLPSDRFSAERTGGSVSTLTIQRTQQEDSAVYLCASSLVPQVGNTIYFGEGSWLTVV.

This sequence joins TRBV7-9 and TRBJ1-1, with D possibly being TRBD1 (5 bases). This CDR3 spans 12 amino acids. Germline-derived CDR1 and CDR2 are SEHNR and FQNEAQ (reference sequence). Trimming shortened V by 4 bases and J by 5 bases, and 8 bases separated the two germline ends. The CDR3 DNA follows: TGTGCCAGCAGCTCAGGGAGGACTGAAGCTTTCTTT. As protein: CASSSGRTEAFF.

This clonotype came up many times. The chain employs TRBV7-9 and TRBJ1-2; D gene ambiguous. Trimming took 0 bases from V and 4 from J, leaving 9 bases between them. This CDR3 has 14 residues. Germline V gene lookup returns CDR1 SEHNR and CDR2 FQNEAQ (reference sequence). The CDR3 bases are TGTGCCAGCAGCTTAGCGTCAGGCAGCTATGGCTACACCTTC. Its translation is CASSLASGSYGYTF.

Many counts were recorded for this clonotype. This chain connects TRBV15 to TRBJ2-1; 7 positions agree with TRBD1. The CDR3 is made up of 15 amino acids. V trimming: 6 bases; J trimming: 7 bases; junction bases outside the gene matches: 12. Germline-derived CDR1 and CDR2 are LNHNV and YYDKDF (reference sequence). The CDR3 region has the DNA TGTGCCACCAGAGGGTCCGGGACAGCCTCAAATGAGCAGTTCTTC. Translated, it gives CATRGSGTASNEQFF.

This clonotype was detected a few times. The chain links TRBV3-1 to TRBJ1-2, with a weak D call TRBD1 (6 bases). The CDR3 length is 13 residues. CDR1 LGHDT and CDR2 YNNKEL come from the germline V gene (reference sequence). Trimming pared 4 bases from V and 3 bases from J, leaving 9 bases between. The chain's CDR3 is CASSPSGDYGYTF. DNA of the CDR3: TGTGCCAGCAGCCCTTCAGGGGACTATGGCTACACCTTC.

The chain joins TRBV4-2 to TRBJ1-6; perhaps TRBD1 as D (6 bases). The CDR3 loop spans 14 amino acids. CDR1 is LGHNA and CDR2 is YNFKEQ in the germline V gene. The V gene lost 1 base and the J gene lost 7 bases, with 8 bases spanning the gap. As DNA, the CDR3 is TGTGCCAGCAGCCAAGGACAGGAAAATTCACCCCTCCACTTT. Protein: CASSQGQENSPLHF.

The V call is TRBV19, the J call TRBJ2-2; TRBD1 aligns across 12 bases. V lost 6 bases to trimming and J lost 3 bases; unmatched junction nucleotides: 5. This CDR3 region has 16 residues. Germline loops: CDR1 LNHDA, CDR2 SQIVND (reference sequence). The CDR3 loop reads CASSGTGGAYTGELFF. CDR3 bases: TGTGCCAGTAGCGGGACAGGGGGCGCGTACACCGGGGAGCTGTTTTTT.

This clonotype has only a few counts. The chain is built from TRBV5-1 and TRBJ2-1; TRBD2 matches 8 bases. V lost 6 bases, J lost 6 bases, and 11 bases stayed unmatched. Germline loops: CDR1 SGHRS, CDR2 YFSETQ. The CDR3 extends over 15 amino acids. As DNA, the CDR3 is TGCGCCAGCACTTACATAGCGGGAACCTCCAATGAGCAGTTCTTC. Its protein is CASTYIAGTSNEQFF.